These 23 T cell receptor beta chains share one sample of origin, sequenced in a study of CD8+CD57+ T cells in acquired aplastic anemia. Both TCR beta VDJ combination and CDR3 sequence profiling were carried out. Genomic DNA was the template for this profiling. TCRdb re-called the reads through MiXCR, storing one row per CDR3 protein. Among hundreds of thousands of distinct CDR3 sequences listed, about two thirds were seen once. The sequenced material came from sorted CD4+, CD8+, or CD8+CD57+ T cells (not recorded which) from PBMCs. The receptor set was obtained from a human donor in good health, serving as a control.

This clonotype was counted at least ten times. The chain joins TRBV20-1 to TRBJ1-4; 9 nucleotides align to TRBD1. The V gene end was trimmed by 0 bases and the J gene end by 7 bases; junction bases not matched to a gene: 3. Looked up from germline, CDR1 is DFQATT and CDR2 is SNEGSKA (reference sequence). The CDR3 is made up of 14 amino acids. Here the CDR3 DNA reads TGCAGTGCTAGAGAGGGACAGGGCTCTGAAAAACTGTTTTTT. It encodes CSAREGQGSEKLFF.

This clonotype was counted ten times or more. The rearrangement uses TRBV9 and TRBJ2-3; 7 bases line up with TRBD2. V lost 1 base to trimming and J lost 9 bases; unmatched junction nucleotides: 17. Per germline, CDR1 SGDLS and CDR2 YYNGEE. This CDR3 region has 17 residues. This CDR3 reads CASSVPRLALFPSTQYF. The DNA of the CDR3 is TGTGCCAGCAGCGTACCCCGACTAGCCCTTTTCCCTTCAACGCAGTATTTT. The complete variable domain, with remaining parts taken from reference TRBV9 and TRBJ2-3, reads DSGVTQTPKHLITATGQRVTLRCSPRSGDLSVYWYQQSLDQGLQFLIQYYNGEERAKGNILERFSAQQFPDLHSELNLSSLELGDSALYFCASSVPRLALFPSTQYFGPGTRLTVL.

This clonotype was counted at least ten times. V gene TRBV5-1 combines with J gene TRBJ1-4; TRBD1 matches 7 bases. V lost 2 bases and J lost 8; bases outside the gene matches: 6. CDR1 is SGHRS, CDR2 YFSETQ, per germline. This CDR3 is 14 amino acids long. As DNA, the CDR3 is TGCGCCAGCAGCTTACAGGGGCAGAACGAAAAACTGTTTTTT. This sequence encodes CASSLQGQNEKLFF.

Notes on this clonotype: Because the CDR3's place on the DNA is in doubt, the DNA is left out and the CDR3 is given as listed by TCRdb. This rearrangement joins TRBV29-1 to TRBJ2-3; the table gives TRBD1 as D, unverified against the DNA. 14 amino acids form the CDR3, both terminal residues included. Germline V lookup: CDR1 SQVTM, CDR2 ANQGSEA. This CDR3 reads CSVARGTGADVQTF.

With respect to this clonotype: The junction differs from germline at one of its ends, possibly a read error. V gene TRBV7-2 combines with J gene TRBJ1-1, with TRBD1 as a possible D gene (5 bases). Germline V CDR1 and CDR2: SGHTA, FQGNSA. This CDR3 has 14 residues. CDR3 protein: CASSLQGVWTRGDF. The CDR3 coding sequence is TGTGCCAGCAGCTTACAGGGAGTATGGACTAGGGGTGACTTT.

This clonotype has only one observation. Given the absence of the conserved phenylalanine or tryptophan at the CDR3 end, a read error is likely. The limits of the CDR3 on the DNA are not certain, so only TCRdb's listed CDR3 is given. The rearrangement joins TRBV7-2 to TRBJ2-2. The CDR3 comprises 13 residues, both ends counted. Germline CDR1 is SGHTA and CDR2 is FQGNSA. The CDR3 loop reads CASSGVRTGALYS.

The rearrangement uses TRBV20-1 and TRBJ1-6; D possibly corresponds to TRBD1 (6 bases). The length of the CDR3 is 14 residues. CDR1 is DFQATT, CDR2 SNEGSKA, per germline (reference sequence). Trimming removed 3 bases at V and 6 bases at J, with 12 bases between. As DNA, the CDR3 is TGCAGTGCTAGTTATGGGGGCACTAATTCACCCCTCCACTTT. This gives the protein CSASYGGTNSPLHF.

As to this clonotype: The junction differs from germline at one of its ends, possibly a read error. The rearrangement uses TRBV10-3 and TRBJ1-4; 7 nucleotides align to TRBD1. Germline-derived CDR1 and CDR2 are ENHRY and SYGVKD. The CDR3 loop spans 16 amino acids. CDR3 amino acids: CASSGDRALTNEKLFF. CDR3 nucleotides: TGTGCCAGCAGTGGAGACAGGGCGCTAACTAATGAAAAACTGTTTTTT.

As to this clonotype: The junction departs from germline at one end; a sequencing error may be responsible. The J gene is TRBJ1-5, the V gene TRBV5-1, with no clear D. CDR3 size: 13 residues. Germline V gene sequence: CDR1 SGHRS, CDR2 YFSETQ. The CDR3 DNA reads TGTGCCAGCAGAGAGGCCAACACTGATCCCCAGCATTTT. Protein product: CASREANTDPQHF.

Note on this clonotype: The DNA is omitted, as the CDR3 cannot be located on it reliably, and the CDR3 follows TCRdb's listing. The rearrangement joins TRBV7-9 to TRBJ2-7; the table calls TRBD2, which could not be checked here. Counting both end residues, the CDR3 totals 15 amino acids. Germline CDR1 and CDR2: SEHNR and FQNEAQ (reference sequence). The chain's CDR3 is CASSRAFQVYTFGYF.

The V and J genes are TRBV19 and TRBJ2-7, with TRBD1 matching over 10 bases. The CDR3 is made up of 15 amino acids. V dropped 7 bases and J dropped 1; count of bases not matched to a gene: 7. In germline, CDR1 is LNHDA, CDR2 SQIVND (reference sequence). This CDR3 is CASTDRQGASYEQYF. CDR3 coding DNA: TGTGCCAGTACCGACCGACAGGGGGCTTCCTACGAGCAGTACTTC.

This clonotype came up once. It is unclear where the CDR3 begins or ends on the DNA, so no DNA is shown, and the CDR3 is as TCRdb lists it. This rearrangement joins TRBV12-3 or TRBV12-4 to TRBJ2-7; the table's D call, TRBD2, has no DNA check behind it. The CDR3 spans 14 residues, counting both ends. The CDR3 region is CASSNIAEQFFGPF.

The sample holds one count of this clonotype. One junction end disagrees with the germline gene, perhaps due to a read error. The chain has TRBV5-1 and TRBJ1-1; possible D gene TRBD1, 5 bases. The CDR3 is 15 amino acids. The V gene's germline CDR1 is SGHRS and CDR2 YFSETQ. The CDR3 reads CASSLTKGPRTEAFF. The DNA for the CDR3 is TGTGCCAGCAGCTTAACGAAGGGGCCTCGTACTGAAGCTTTCTTT. The variable domain in full, with the rest retrieved from reference TRBV5-1 and TRBJ1-1, is KAGVTQTPRYLIKTRGQQVTLSCSPISGHRSVSWYQQTPGQGLQFLFEYFSETQRNKGNFPGRFSGRQFSNSRSEMNVSTLELGDSALYLCASSLTKGPRTEAFFGQGTRLTVV.

The chain links TRBV6-9 to TRBJ2-7; 10 bases match TRBD1. Germline CDR1 and CDR2: MNHGY and SVAAGI. This CDR3 contains 18 residues. Trimming took 5 bases from V and 1 from J; bases not matched to a gene: 14. The CDR3 loop is CASSDPTSGGQGSYEQYF. The CDR3, as DNA: TGTGCCAGCAGTGACCCTACTTCTGGGGGACAGGGGTCCTACGAGCAGTACTTC.

The chain joins TRBV19 to TRBJ2-3; 10 bases are a match to TRBD2. CDR1 and CDR2 (germline): LNHDA, SQIVND (reference sequence). CDR3 size: 18 residues. V dropped 3 bases and J dropped 4; count of bases not matched to a gene: 13. The CDR3 region is CASSILGVAGGNPDTQYF. The CDR3 DNA sequence: TGTGCCAGTAGTATCTTAGGAGTAGCGGGGGGCAACCCAGATACGCAGTATTTT.

This chain connects TRBV13 to TRBJ1-3; tentatively, D is TRBD1 (5 bases). Trimming took 4 bases from V and 0 from J, leaving 13 bases between them. The CDR3 is made up of 16 amino acids. CDR1 is PRHDT, CDR2 FYEKMQ, per germline (reference sequence). CDR3 in amino acids: CASSYGTVSSGNTIYF. DNA for the CDR3: TGTGCCAGCAGCTACGGGACTGTGAGCTCTGGAAACACCATATATTTT. Full variable domain (missing parts from reference TRBV13 and TRBJ1-3): AAGVIQSPRHLIKEKRETATLKCYPIPRHDTVYWYQQGPGQDPQFLISFYEKMQSDKGSIPDRFSAQQFSDYHSELNMSSLELGDSALYFCASSYGTVSSGNTIYFGEGSWLTVV.

The CDR3: CASSTTWGGAEEQFF. CDR3 nucleotide sequence: TGTGCCAGCAGTACAACTTGGGGGGGGGCGGAAGAGCAGTTCTTC. This sequence joins TRBV5-4 and TRBJ2-1; possible D gene TRBD2, 7 bases. Germline values: CDR1 SGHNT, CDR2 YYREEE (reference sequence). Trimming stripped 5 bases from V and 10 bases from J, with 22 bases between. The CDR3 runs 15 residues.

V gene TRBV6-4 combines with J gene TRBJ2-1; D possibly corresponds to TRBD1 (6 bases). V was clipped by 3 bases and J by 3 bases, with 12 bases between them. The CDR3 length is 15 residues. CDR1 is MRHNA, CDR2 SNTAGT, per germline. The DNA of the CDR3 is TGTGCCAGCAGTGAAAGGGCAGGGGTCTACAATGAGCAGTTCTTC. Residues: CASSERAGVYNEQFF.

There are a few counts of this clonotype. V and J are TRBV19 and TRBJ2-6; D unclear. The CDR3 is made up of 15 amino acids. Deletions cut 3 bases from V and 4 bases from J, with 10 bases between. The germline V gene has CDR1 LNHDA and CDR2 SQIVND (reference sequence). CDR3 protein: CASSIVVSGANVLTF. In DNA form, the CDR3 reads TGTGCCAGTAGTATTGTGGTTTCCGGGGCCAACGTCCTGACTTTC.

This clonotype came up once. CDR3 sequence: CSARTGTRSWWNTIYF. In DNA, the CDR3 is TGCAGTGCTAGGACCGGGACTAGGTCATGGTGGAACACCATATATTTT. V gene TRBV20-1 combines with J gene TRBJ1-3, with D possibly matching TRBD1 (5 bases). The CDR3 has 16 amino acids. The germline V gene has CDR1 DFQATT and CDR2 SNEGSKA (reference sequence). Trimming removed 3 bases from V and 7 bases from J, with 22 bases in between.

In this sample, this clonotype turned up a few times. J is TRBJ2-7 and V is TRBV6-5; 8 nucleotides line up with TRBD2. Germline V lookup: CDR1 MNHEY, CDR2 SVGAGI. The CDR3 has 16 residues. The J segment lost 4 bases and the V segment lost 6 bases, leaving 14 bases of the junction unmatched. CDR3 residues: CASSARTSGDTYEQYF. The CDR3 coding sequence is TGTGCCAGCAGCGCCCGAACTAGCGGCGATACTTACGAGCAGTACTTC.

This clonotype was seen only a few times. V usage is TRBV24-1 and J usage is TRBJ2-2; perhaps TRBD1 as D (5 bases). Trimming cost V 0 bases and J 1 base, with 8 bases left between them. Germline CDR1 KGHDR, CDR2 SFDVKD. The CDR3 has 16 residues. CDR3 bases: TGTGCCACCAGTGATTTGTCAGGGATGAACACCGGGGAGCTGTTTTTT. It is translated as CATSDLSGMNTGELFF.

This clonotype was seen more than once but under ten times. The rearrangement links TRBV15 to TRBJ1-1, with D possibly TRBD1 on 6 matching bases. Germline-derived CDR1 and CDR2 are LNHNV and YYDKDF (reference sequence). This CDR3 region has 13 residues. V lost 5 bases to trimming and J lost 5 bases, with 12 bases between them. Here the CDR3 DNA reads TGTGCCACCAGCCCCGGGAGGGGGACTGAAGCTTTCTTT. Translation gives CATSPGRGTEAFF.